These T cell receptor beta chains were read from a single sample in a study of cytomegalovirus exposure and HLA in healthy donors. The data were produced by immunoSEQ multiplex PCR, yet TCRdb's version contains in-frame clones alone and is incomplete. Among roughly 87,000 clones listed, roughly 80% were seen once. The specimen was PBMCs. The receptor source for this set is a woman aged 35 to 49 in good health and CMV-seropositive. Both conserved end residues are part of each CDR3. The D gene is left open where the match is weak. Part of the rows lack a size; the others show once, few, many or a class for expanded clones.

abundance: -
d_gene: -
j_gene: TRBJ1-2
v_gene: TRBV11-1
CDR3nt: TGTGCCAGCAGCTTAAAGCAGGTCAGTGTCCAGGGCTACACCTTC
CDR3aa: CASSLKQVSVQGYTF

abundance: -
d_gene: -
j_gene: TRBJ1-2
v_gene: TRBV19
CDR3nt: TGTGCCAGTACCGCCGGGGGGGCGGGGCAGTTGGATGGCTACACCTTC
CDR3aa: CASTAGGAGQLDGYTF

abundance: -
d_gene: -
j_gene: TRBJ1-1
v_gene: TRBV28
CDR3nt: TGTGCCAGCAGTTTATCGGGTCGGGGTGAAGCTTTCTTT
CDR3aa: CASSLSGRGEAFF

abundance: once
d_gene: -
j_gene: TRBJ2-1
v_gene: TRBV5-1
CDR3nt: TGCGCCAGCAGCTTGGAAGGGGGCAATGAGCAGTTCTTC
CDR3aa: CASSLEGGNEQFF

abundance: -
d_gene: -
j_gene: TRBJ1-1
v_gene: TRBV6-5
CDR3nt: TGTGCCAGCAGTCGACGGAGGAACACTGAAGCTTTCTTT
CDR3aa: CASSRRRNTEAFF

abundance: -
d_gene: -
j_gene: TRBJ2-7
v_gene: TRBV13
CDR3nt: TGTGCCAGCAGCTTAAAAGGCGGAAACTACGAGCAGTACTTC
CDR3aa: CASSLKGGNYEQYF

abundance: -
d_gene: -
j_gene: TRBJ1-4
v_gene: TRBV18
CDR3nt: TGTGCCAGCTCACCGGACAGACCTACAACTAATGAAAAACTGTTTTTT
CDR3aa: CASSPDRPTTNEKLFF

abundance: -
d_gene: -
j_gene: TRBJ1-2
v_gene: TRBV4-2
CDR3nt: TGTGCCAGCAGCCAAGATAGGGGTGGGTATGGCTACACCTTC
CDR3aa: CASSQDRGGYGYTF

abundance: -
d_gene: -
j_gene: TRBJ1-2
v_gene: TRBV19
CDR3nt: TGTGCCAGTAAAAAGGGGAAGGTTTATGGCTACACCTTC
CDR3aa: CASKKGKVYGYTF

abundance: -
d_gene: TRBD1
j_gene: TRBJ1-1
v_gene: TRBV6-5
CDR3nt: TGTGCCAGCAGTTACTCACGACAGGGCCGGAACACTGAAGCTTTCTTT
CDR3aa: CASSYSRQGRNTEAFF

abundance: -
d_gene: -
j_gene: TRBJ2-7
v_gene: TRBV11-2
CDR3nt: TGTGCCAGCAGCCCTCTGCCCAGTACCTACGAGCAGTACTTC
CDR3aa: CASSPLPSTYEQYF

abundance: few
d_gene: -
j_gene: TRBJ2-3
v_gene: TRBV9
CDR3nt: TGTGCCAGCAACTCTGAGAACACAGATACGCAGTATTTT
CDR3aa: CASNSENTDTQYF

abundance: -
d_gene: -
j_gene: TRBJ1-6
v_gene: TRBV2
CDR3nt: TGTGCCAGCAGTGAGGCGGACAGACCAAATTCACCCCTCCACTTT
CDR3aa: CASSEADRPNSPLHF

abundance: few
d_gene: -
j_gene: TRBJ2-7
v_gene: TRBV19
CDR3nt: TGTGCCAGTAGTGGGGACTCATCATACGAGCAGTACTTC
CDR3aa: CASSGDSSYEQYF

abundance: -
d_gene: -
j_gene: TRBJ1-1
v_gene: TRBV19
CDR3nt: TGTGCCAGTAGTATAGTTTCAGGGGTTCGAATGAACACTGAAGCTTTCTTT
CDR3aa: CASSIVSGVRMNTEAFF

abundance: -
d_gene: -
j_gene: TRBJ2-3
v_gene: TRBV5-6
CDR3nt: TGTGCCAGCAGCTTGCAGGGGGATACGCAGTATTTT
CDR3aa: CASSLQGDTQYF

abundance: -
d_gene: TRBD1
j_gene: TRBJ1-5
v_gene: TRBV4-2
CDR3nt: TGTGCCAGCAGCCCAAGACAGGGAAATCAGCCCCAGCATTTT
CDR3aa: CASSPRQGNQPQHF

abundance: -
d_gene: TRBD2
j_gene: TRBJ2-3
v_gene: TRBV14
CDR3nt: TGTGCCAGCAGCCAAGATCTACTAGCGGGGAACACAGATACGCAGTATTTT
CDR3aa: CASSQDLLAGNTDTQYF

abundance: -
d_gene: -
j_gene: TRBJ2-3
v_gene: TRBV28
CDR3nt: TGTGCCAGCAGTTTACAGGGGACAGATACGCAGTATTTT
CDR3aa: CASSLQGTDTQYF

abundance: -
d_gene: -
j_gene: TRBJ2-7
v_gene: TRBV7-9
CDR3nt: TGTGCCAGCAGCTTAGTGTCGGGTTCCACCTACGAGCAGTACTTC
CDR3aa: CASSLVSGSTYEQYF

abundance: -
d_gene: TRBD1
j_gene: TRBJ1-5
v_gene: TRBV19
CDR3nt: TGTGCCAGTAGTATCGGTGCAGGACAGGGGAATAGCAATCAGCCCCAGCATTTT
CDR3aa: CASSIGAGQGNSNQPQHF

abundance: -
d_gene: TRBD1
j_gene: TRBJ1-2
v_gene: TRBV6-1
CDR3nt: TGTGCCAGCAGTGTATCTTCGGGACAGACTAACTATGGCTACACCTTC
CDR3aa: CASSVSSGQTNYGYTF

abundance: -
d_gene: TRBD2
j_gene: TRBJ2-1
v_gene: TRBV19
CDR3nt: TGTGCCAGTAGTATAGCGGGAGGGACCTACAATGAGCAGTTCTTC
CDR3aa: CASSIAGGTYNEQFF

abundance: -
d_gene: TRBD1
j_gene: TRBJ1-4
v_gene: TRBV7-6
CDR3nt: TGTGCCAGCAGCTTAGGACAGGGAACTGAAAAACTGTTTTTT
CDR3aa: CASSLGQGTEKLFF